This T cell receptor beta chain was retrieved from a study of response to subunit inactivated influenza vaccine. This clonotype has ten or more counts. Its antigen remains unidentified. TCRdb analysed the RT-PCR reads with MiXCR anew, one entry per CDR3 protein. The sample includes about 620,000 distinct CDR3 sequences, roughly 12% of them seen just once. Study-wide findings and caveats: Researchers suggested that each seasonal influenza vaccination recruits few new T cells.

CDR3 length: 18 residues. V was pared by 5 bases and J by 2 bases, with 22 bases between. This sample comprised PBMCs from blood, obtained on the day of vaccination. This sequence was found in a man aged 50-59 years who received an inactivated influenza vaccine. This chain connects TRBV12-3 or TRBV12-4 to TRBJ1-5, with a weak D call TRBD1 (6 bases). Here the CDR3 reads CASSPIRLGDKGNQPQHF. CDR3 bases: TGTGCCAGCAGTCCTATCCGGCTTGGGGACAAGGGCAATCAGCCCCAGCATTTT.